The present T cell receptor (beta chain) was sequenced within a study of shared clonotypes between healthy human individuals. V was clipped by 0 bases and J by 0 bases, with 10 bases between them. The CDR3 consists of 16 residues. The germline CDR1 and CDR2 sequences are SGDLS and YYNGEE. Libraries were prepared by immunoSEQ multiplex PCR; TCRdb keeps only in-frame clonotypes and omits some of them. The sample holds some 650,000 clones; roughly 97% are singletons and the top ten take 0.045% to 0.07%. V usage is TRBV9 and J usage is TRBJ1-3, with unresolved D. Sequenced input: naive CD4+ T cells sorted from blood. Subset here: CD45RA+ positively selected. This TCR came from a woman aged 25 to 39 in good health. CDR3 bases: TGTGCCAGCAGCGTAGAAACCACCCACTCTGGAAACACCATATATTTT. Its protein is CASSVETTHSGNTIYF. Based on the CDR3 plus reference TRBV9 and TRBJ1-3, the full variable domain is DSGVTQTPKHLITATGQRVTLRCSPRSGDLSVYWYQQSLDQGLQFLIQYYNGEERAKGNILERFSAQQFPDLHSELNLSSLELGDSALYFCASSVETTHSGNTIYFGEGSWLTVV.